This T cell receptor (beta chain) came from a study of T cells after yellow fever vaccination. This clonotype was seen only a few times. Its antigen is still unknown. TCRdb itself ran the 5' RACE reads through MiXCR, one entry per CDR3 protein. This table holds about 340,000 distinct CDR3 sequences, 3% to 4.5% found once. General study points: High-abundance clonotypes from the bulk population could contaminate FACS-sorted repertoires.

The CDR3 length is 16 residues. Germline V CDR1 and CDR2: LGHNA, YNFKEQ. V lost 4 bases to trimming and J lost 9 bases; unmatched junction nucleotides: 8. This TCR derives from a man between 18 and 35 years old who received the YFV17D yellow fever vaccine. The sample was PBMCs, taken 5 days after the yellow fever booster vaccination. The V gene is TRBV4-2, the J gene TRBJ2-1, with 14 bases identical to TRBD2. DNA of the CDR3: TGTGCCAGCAGCCCCAAGACGACTAGCGGGGGGGCTGAGCAGTTCTTC. Translating it yields CASSPKTTSGGAEQFF.